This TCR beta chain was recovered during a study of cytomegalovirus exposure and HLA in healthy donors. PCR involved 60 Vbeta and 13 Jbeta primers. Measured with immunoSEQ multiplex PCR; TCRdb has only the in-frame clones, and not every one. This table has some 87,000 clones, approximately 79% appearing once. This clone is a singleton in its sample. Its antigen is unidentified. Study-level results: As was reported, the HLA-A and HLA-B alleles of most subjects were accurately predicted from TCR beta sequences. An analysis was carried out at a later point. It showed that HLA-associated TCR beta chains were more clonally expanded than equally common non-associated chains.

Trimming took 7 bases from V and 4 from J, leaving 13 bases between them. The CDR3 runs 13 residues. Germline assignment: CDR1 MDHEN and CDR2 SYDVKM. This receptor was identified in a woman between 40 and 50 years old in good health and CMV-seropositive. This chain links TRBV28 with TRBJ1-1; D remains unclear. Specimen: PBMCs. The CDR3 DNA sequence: TGTGCCAGCACCGACCCCCGCGGCACTGAAGCTTTCTTT. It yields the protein CASTDPRGTEAFF.